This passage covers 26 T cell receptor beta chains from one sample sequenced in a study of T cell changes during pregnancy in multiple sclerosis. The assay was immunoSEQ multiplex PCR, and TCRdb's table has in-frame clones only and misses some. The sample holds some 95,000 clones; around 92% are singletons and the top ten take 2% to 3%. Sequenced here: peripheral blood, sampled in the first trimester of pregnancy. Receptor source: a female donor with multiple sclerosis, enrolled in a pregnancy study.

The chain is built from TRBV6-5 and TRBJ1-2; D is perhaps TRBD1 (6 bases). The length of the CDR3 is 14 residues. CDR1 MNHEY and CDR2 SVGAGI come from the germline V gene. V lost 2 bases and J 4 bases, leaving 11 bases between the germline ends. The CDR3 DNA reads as TGTGCCAGCAGTTACCGGCAGGGGACCTATGGCTACACCTTC. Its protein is CASSYRQGTYGYTF.

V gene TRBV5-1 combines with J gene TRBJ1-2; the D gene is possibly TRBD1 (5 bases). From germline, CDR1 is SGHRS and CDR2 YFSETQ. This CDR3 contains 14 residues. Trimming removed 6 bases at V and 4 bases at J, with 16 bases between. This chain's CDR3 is CASNPSGGSYGYTF. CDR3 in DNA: TGCGCCAGCAACCCTTCGGGGGGAAGCTATGGCTACACCTTC.

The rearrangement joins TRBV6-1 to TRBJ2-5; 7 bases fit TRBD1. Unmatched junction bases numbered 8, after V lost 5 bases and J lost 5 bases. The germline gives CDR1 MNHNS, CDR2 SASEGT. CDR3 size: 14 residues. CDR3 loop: CASSKTGRRETQYF. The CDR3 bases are TGTGCCAGCAGTAAGACAGGGCGGAGGGAGACCCAGTACTTC.

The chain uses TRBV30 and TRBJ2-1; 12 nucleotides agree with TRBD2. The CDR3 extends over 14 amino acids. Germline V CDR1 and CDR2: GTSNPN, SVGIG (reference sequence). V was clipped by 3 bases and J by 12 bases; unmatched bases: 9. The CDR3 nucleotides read TGTGCCTGGAGCGGGCTAGCGGGGGGGGGAGCGCAGTTCTTC. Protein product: CAWSGLAGGGAQFF.

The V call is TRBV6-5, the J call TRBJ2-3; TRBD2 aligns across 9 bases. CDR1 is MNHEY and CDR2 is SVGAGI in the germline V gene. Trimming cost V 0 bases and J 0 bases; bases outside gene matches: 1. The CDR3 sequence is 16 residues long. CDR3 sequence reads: CASSYSLAGSTDTQYF. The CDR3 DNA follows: TGTGCCAGCAGTTACTCGCTAGCGGGAAGCACAGATACGCAGTATTTT.

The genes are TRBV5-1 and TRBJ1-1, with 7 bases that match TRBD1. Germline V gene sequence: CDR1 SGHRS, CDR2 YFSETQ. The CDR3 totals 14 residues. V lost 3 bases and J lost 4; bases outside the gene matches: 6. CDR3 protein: CASSSTGKPTEAFF. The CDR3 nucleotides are TGCGCCAGCAGCTCGACAGGGAAGCCCACTGAAGCTTTCTTT. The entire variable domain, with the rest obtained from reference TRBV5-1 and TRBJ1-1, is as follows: KAGVTQTPRYLIKTRGQQVTLSCSPISGHRSVSWYQQTPGQGLQFLFEYFSETQRNKGNFPGRFSGRQFSNSRSEMNVSTLELGDSALYLCASSSTGKPTEAFFGQGTRLTVV.

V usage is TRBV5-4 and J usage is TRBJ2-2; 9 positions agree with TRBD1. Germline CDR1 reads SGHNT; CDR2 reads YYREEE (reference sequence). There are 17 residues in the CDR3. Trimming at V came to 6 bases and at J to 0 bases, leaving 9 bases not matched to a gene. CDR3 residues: CASTQWGTGTNTGELFF. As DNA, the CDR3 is TGTGCCAGCACCCAATGGGGGACAGGGACGAACACCGGGGAGCTGTTTTTT.

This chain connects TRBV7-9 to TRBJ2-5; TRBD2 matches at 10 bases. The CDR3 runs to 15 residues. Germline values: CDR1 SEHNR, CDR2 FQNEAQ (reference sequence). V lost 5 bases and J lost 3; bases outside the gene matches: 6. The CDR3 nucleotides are TGTGCCAGCAGCGTTATCGGACTAGCGGAAGAGACCCAGTACTTC. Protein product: CASSVIGLAEETQYF.

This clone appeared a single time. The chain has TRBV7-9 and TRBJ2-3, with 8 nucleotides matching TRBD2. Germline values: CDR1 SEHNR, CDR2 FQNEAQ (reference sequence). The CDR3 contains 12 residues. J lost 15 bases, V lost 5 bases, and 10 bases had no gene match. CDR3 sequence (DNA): TGTGCCAGCAGCCTAGGCGCGGGAGGAAAATATTTT. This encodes CASSLGAGGKYF.

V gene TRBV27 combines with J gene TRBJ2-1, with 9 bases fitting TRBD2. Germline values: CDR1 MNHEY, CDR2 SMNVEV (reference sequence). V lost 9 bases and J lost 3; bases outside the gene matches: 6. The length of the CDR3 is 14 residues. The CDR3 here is CASHSGGYYNEQFF. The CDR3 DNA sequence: TGTGCCAGTCATAGCGGGGGATACTACAATGAGCAGTTCTTC.

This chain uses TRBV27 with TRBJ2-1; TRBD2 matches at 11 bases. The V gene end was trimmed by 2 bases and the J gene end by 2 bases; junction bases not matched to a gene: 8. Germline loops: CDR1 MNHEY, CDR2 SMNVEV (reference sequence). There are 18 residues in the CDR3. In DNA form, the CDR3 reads TGTGCCAGCAGTTTAGGGCTAGCGGGAGGCCTGCCCTACAATGAGCAGTTCTTC. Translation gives CASSLGLAGGLPYNEQFF.

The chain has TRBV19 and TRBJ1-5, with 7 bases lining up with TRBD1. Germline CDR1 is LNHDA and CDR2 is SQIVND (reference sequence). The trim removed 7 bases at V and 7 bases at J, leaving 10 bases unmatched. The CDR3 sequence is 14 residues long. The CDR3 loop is CASTLGGAGQPQHF. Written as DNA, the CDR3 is TGTGCCAGTACCCTAGGGGGCGCTGGGCAGCCCCAGCATTTT. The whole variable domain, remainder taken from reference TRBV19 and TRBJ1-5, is DGGITQSPKYLFRKEGQNVTLSCEQNLNHDAMYWYRQDPGQGLRLIYYSQIVNDFQKGDIAEGYSVSREKKESFPLTVTSAQKNPTAFYLCASTLGGAGQPQHFGDGTRLSIL.

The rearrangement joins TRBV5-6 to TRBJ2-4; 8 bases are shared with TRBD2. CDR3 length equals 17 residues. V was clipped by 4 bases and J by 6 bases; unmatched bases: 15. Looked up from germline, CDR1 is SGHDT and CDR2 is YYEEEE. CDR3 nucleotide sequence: TGTGCCAGCAGCGCCTCGGGGAGCGGGAGAAGAGGAAACATTCAGTACTTC. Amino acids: CASSASGSGRRGNIQYF.

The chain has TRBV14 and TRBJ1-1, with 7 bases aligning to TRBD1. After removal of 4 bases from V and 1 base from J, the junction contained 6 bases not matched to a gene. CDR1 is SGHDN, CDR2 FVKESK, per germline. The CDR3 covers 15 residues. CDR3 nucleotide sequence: TGTGCCAGCAGCCCCGCCGGGACAGCGAACACTGAAGCTTTCTTT. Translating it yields CASSPAGTANTEAFF.

CDR3: CASSQGWDSDEKLFF. The CDR3 nucleotides are TGTGCCAGCAGCCAAGGGTGGGACAGTGATGAAAAACTGTTTTTT. V and J are TRBV14 and TRBJ1-4, with TRBD1 matching 7 bases. The trim removed 1 base at V and 6 bases at J, leaving 5 bases unmatched. CDR1 is SGHDN, CDR2 FVKESK, per germline. This CDR3 has 15 amino acids.

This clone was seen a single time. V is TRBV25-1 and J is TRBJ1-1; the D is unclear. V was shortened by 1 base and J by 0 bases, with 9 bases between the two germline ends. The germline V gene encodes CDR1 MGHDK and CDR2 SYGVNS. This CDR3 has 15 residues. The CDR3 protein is CASSEFVGMNTEAFF. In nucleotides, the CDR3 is TGTGCCAGCAGTGAATTTGTGGGCATGAACACTGAAGCTTTCTTT.

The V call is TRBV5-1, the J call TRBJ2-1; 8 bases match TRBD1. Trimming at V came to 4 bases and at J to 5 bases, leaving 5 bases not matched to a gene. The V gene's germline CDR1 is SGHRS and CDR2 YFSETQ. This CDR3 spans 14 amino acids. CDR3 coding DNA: TGCGCCAGCAGCACAGGACAGGGCCACAATGAGCAGTTCTTC. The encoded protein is CASSTGQGHNEQFF. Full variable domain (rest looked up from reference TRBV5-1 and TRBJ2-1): KAGVTQTPRYLIKTRGQQVTLSCSPISGHRSVSWYQQTPGQGLQFLFEYFSETQRNKGNFPGRFSGRQFSNSRSEMNVSTLELGDSALYLCASSTGQGHNEQFFGPGTRLTVL.

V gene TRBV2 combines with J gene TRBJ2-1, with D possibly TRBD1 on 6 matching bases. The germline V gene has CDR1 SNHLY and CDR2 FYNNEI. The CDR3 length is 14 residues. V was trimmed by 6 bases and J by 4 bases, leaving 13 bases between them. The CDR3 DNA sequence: TGTGCCAGCAGGAGGACAGCAACTTACAATGAGCAGTTCTTC. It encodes CASRRTATYNEQFF. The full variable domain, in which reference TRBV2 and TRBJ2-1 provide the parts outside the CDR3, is EPEVTQTPSHQVTQMGQEVILRCVPISNHLYFYWYRQILGQKVEFLVSFYNNEISEKSEIFDDQFSVERPDGSNFTLKIRSTKLEDSAMYFCASRRTATYNEQFFGPGTRLTVL.

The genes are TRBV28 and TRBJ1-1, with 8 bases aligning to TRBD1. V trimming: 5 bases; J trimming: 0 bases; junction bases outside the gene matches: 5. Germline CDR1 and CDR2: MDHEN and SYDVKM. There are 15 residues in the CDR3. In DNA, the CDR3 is TGTGCCAGCAGTGCGCGGACAGGGCTGAACACTGAAGCTTTCTTT. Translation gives CASSARTGLNTEAFF. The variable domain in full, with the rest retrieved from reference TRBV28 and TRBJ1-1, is DVKVTQSSRYLVKRTGEKVFLECVQDMDHENMFWYRQDPGLGLRLIYFSYDVKMKEKGDIPEGYSVSREKKERFSLILESASTNQTSMYLCASSARTGLNTEAFFGQGTRLTVV.

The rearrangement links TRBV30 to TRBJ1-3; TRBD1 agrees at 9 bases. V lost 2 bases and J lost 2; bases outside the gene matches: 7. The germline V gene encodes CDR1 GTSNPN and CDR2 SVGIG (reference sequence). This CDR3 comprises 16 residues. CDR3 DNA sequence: TGTGCCTGGAGTCGACCGGGACAGGGAACTGGAAACACCATATATTTT. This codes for CAWSRPGQGTGNTIYF.

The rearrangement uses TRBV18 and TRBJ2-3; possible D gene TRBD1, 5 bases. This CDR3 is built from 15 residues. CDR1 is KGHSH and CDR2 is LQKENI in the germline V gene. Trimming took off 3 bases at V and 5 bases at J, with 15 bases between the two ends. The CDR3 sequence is CASSPGTAGIDTQYF. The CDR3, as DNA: TGTGCCAGCTCACCTGGTACCGCAGGGATAGATACGCAGTATTTT.

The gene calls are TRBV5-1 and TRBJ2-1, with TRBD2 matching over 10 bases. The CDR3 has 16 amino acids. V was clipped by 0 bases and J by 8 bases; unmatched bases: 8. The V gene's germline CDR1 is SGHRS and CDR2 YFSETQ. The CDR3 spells CASSLGAGGPWDEQFF. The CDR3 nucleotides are TGCGCCAGCAGCTTGGGAGCGGGAGGGCCTTGGGATGAGCAGTTCTTC.

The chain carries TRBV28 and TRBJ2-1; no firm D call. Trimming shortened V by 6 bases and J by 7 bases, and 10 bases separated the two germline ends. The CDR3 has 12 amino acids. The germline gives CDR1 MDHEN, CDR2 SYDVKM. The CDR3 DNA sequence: TGTGCCAGCAGAACCCCCGGGAATGAGCAGTTCTTC. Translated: CASRTPGNEQFF.

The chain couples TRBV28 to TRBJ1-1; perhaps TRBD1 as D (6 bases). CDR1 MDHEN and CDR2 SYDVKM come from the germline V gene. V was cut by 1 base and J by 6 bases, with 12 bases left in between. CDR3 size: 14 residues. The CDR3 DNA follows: TGTGCCAGCAGTTTATTGGTGGCAGGGGCTGAAGCTTTCTTT. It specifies CASSLLVAGAEAFF.

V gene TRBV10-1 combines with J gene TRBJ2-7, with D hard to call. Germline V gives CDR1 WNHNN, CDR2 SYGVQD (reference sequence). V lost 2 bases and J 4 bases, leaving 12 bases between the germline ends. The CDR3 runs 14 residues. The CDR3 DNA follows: TGCGCCAGCAGTGAGAATCCTACGCTTTACGAGCAGTACTTC. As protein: CASSENPTLYEQYF.

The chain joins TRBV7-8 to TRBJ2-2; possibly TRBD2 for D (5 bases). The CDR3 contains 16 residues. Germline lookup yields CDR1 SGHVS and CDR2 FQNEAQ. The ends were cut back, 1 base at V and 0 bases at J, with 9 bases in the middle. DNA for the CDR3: TGTGCCAGCAGCTTAGAGCTAGCAGCGAACACCGGGGAGCTGTTTTTT. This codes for CASSLELAANTGELFF.